The present T cell receptor (beta chain) was sequenced within a study of OX40 agonist ivuxolimab in advanced cancers. Germline V CDR1 and CDR2: WNHNN, SYGVQD (reference sequence). This CDR3 region has 15 residues. The J segment lost 4 bases and the V segment lost 0 bases, leaving 2 bases of the junction unmatched. The method was immunoSEQ multiplex PCR; TCRdb's version includes in-frame clones alone and lacks a portion of them. The sample gives over 80,000 clones, about 88% of which show up once; around 0.82% is in the top ten. The sequence was obtained from an adult with an advanced solid tumor such as melanoma, head and neck, liver or kidney cancer. This specimen was CD4+ or CD8+ T cells sorted from blood, taken in a trial of the OX40 agonist ivuxolimab. The rearrangement uses TRBV10-1 and TRBJ2-1, with 8 bases lining up with TRBD2. CDR3 loop: CASSESIAGYNEQFF. CDR3 nucleotides: TGCGCCAGCAGTGAGTCGATAGCGGGGTACAATGAGCAGTTCTTC.